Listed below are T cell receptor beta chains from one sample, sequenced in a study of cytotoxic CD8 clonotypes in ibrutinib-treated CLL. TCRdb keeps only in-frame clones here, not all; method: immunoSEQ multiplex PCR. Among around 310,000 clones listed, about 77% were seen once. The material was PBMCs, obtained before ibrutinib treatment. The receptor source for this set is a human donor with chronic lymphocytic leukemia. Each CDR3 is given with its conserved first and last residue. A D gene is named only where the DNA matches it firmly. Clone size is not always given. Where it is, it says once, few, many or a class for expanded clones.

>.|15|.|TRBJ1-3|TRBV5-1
TGCGCCAGCAGCTTGGGAGACAACTCTGGAAACACCATATATTTT
CASSLGDNSGNTIYF
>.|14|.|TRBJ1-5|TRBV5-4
TGTGCCAGCAGCTTCTGGGGGAGTGGTCAGCCCCAGCATTTT
CASSFWGSGQPQHF
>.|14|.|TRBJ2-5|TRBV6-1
TGTGCCAGCAGTGAAGCGTTCTCCCGAGAGACCCAGTACTTC
CASSEAFSRETQYF
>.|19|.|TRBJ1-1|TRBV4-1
TGCGCCAGCAGCCAACTGGTTGTCTCAGAGACGCTAAGGGACACTGAAGCTTTCTTT
CASSQLVVSETLRDTEAFF
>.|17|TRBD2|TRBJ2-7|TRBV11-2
TGTGCCAGCAGCTTACTCCGAAATCCAGCGGGAGGGCTAGTGCAGTACTTC
CASSLLRNPAGGLVQYF
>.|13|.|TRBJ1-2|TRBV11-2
TGTGCCAGCAGCTTTAGGGCAGGCTATGGCTACACCTTC
CASSFRAGYGYTF
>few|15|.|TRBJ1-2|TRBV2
TGTGCCAGCAGTGAAGCTAGTCCAGGGTTATATGGCTACACCTTC
CASSEASPGLYGYTF
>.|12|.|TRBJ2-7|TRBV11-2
TGTGCCAGCAGCTTAGTAGTTCACGAGCAGTACTTC
CASSLVVHEQYF
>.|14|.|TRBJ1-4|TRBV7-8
TGTGCCAGCAGCTTACTGGGGTCTAATGAAAAACTGTTTTTT
CASSLLGSNEKLFF
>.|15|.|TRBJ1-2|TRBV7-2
TGTGCCAGCAGCTGGTCCCCCGTGTCGGGCTTGGGCTACACCTTC
CASSWSPVSGLGYTF
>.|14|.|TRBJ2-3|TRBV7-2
TGTGCCAGCAGAGCGTTCGGTTTCACAGATACGCAGTATTTT
CASRAFGFTDTQYF
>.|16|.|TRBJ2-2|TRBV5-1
TGCGCCAGCAGCTTGGCCGCGGTCGGGACGTCCGGGGAGCTGTTTTTT
CASSLAAVGTSGELFF
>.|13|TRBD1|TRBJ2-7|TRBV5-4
TGTGCCAGCAGCTTCACAGGGGTCAACGAGCAGTACTTC
CASSFTGVNEQYF
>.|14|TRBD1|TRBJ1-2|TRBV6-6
TGTGCCAGCAGTCACGACAGGGGGCTCTTTGGCTACACCTTC
CASSHDRGLFGYTF
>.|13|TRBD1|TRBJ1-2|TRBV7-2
TGTGCCAGCAGCTTAGGACAGGGTTATGGCTACACCTTC
CASSLGQGYGYTF